This T cell receptor (beta chain) emerged from a study of vaccination effects on CD4 cells after COVID-19. For the study at large: Participants received two doses of either the BNT162b2 or mRNA-1273 vaccine.

General study results and limits: Whether induced by infection or by vaccine, clones showed marked clonal contraction late after vaccination.

CD4+ T cells specific for antigen were expanded with viral peptide pools by the ViraFEST assay before sequencing. Isolation of CD4+ T cells took place after less than twelve days of culture. Testing of the vaccine recipients showed negative nucleocapsid antibodies and no prior SARS-CoV-2 infection. A word on this clone: The antigen is unknown.

Sequencing used immunoSEQ multiplex PCR; TCRdb keeps in-frame clones, though not all of them. The data hold some 68,000 clones, with roughly 75% observed a single time. The source was CD4+ T cells from PBMCs cultured with HCoV-OC43 spike peptides, collected before COVID-19 vaccination. The subset: HCoV-OC43 spike overlapping peptide pool stimulation. The clonotype comes from a human donor who received a COVID-19 vaccine.

The CDR3 loop is CATSDSGGALFRTQYF. CDR3 in DNA: TGTGCCACCAGCGATAGCGGGGGGGCCCTCTTCCGAACGCAGTATTTT. The V and J genes are TRBV15 and TRBJ2-3, with 11 bases aligning to TRBD2. CDR1 LNHNV and CDR2 YYDKDF come from the germline V gene (reference sequence). The CDR3 is 16 residues long. V dropped 5 bases and J dropped 9; count of bases not matched to a gene: 13.